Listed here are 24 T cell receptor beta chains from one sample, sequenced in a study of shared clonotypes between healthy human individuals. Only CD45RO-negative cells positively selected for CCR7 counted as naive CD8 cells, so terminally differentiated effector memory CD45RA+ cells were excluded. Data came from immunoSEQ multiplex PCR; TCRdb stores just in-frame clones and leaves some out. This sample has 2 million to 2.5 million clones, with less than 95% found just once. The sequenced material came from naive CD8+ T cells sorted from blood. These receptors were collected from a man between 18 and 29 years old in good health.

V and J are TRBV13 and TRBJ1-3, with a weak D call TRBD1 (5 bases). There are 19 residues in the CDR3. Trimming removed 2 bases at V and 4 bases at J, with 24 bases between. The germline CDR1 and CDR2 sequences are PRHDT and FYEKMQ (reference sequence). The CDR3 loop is CASSLRYLNFGTEGNTIYF. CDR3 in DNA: TGTGCCAGCAGCTTACGGTATTTGAATTTCGGGACCGAAGGAAACACCATATATTTT.

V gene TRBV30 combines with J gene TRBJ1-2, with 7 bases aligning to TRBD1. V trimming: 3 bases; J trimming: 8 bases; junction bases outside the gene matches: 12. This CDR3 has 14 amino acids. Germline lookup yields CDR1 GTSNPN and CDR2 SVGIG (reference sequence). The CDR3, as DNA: TGTGCCTGGAGAATGGACAGGCAAAGCCACGGCTACACCTTC. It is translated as CAWRMDRQSHGYTF.

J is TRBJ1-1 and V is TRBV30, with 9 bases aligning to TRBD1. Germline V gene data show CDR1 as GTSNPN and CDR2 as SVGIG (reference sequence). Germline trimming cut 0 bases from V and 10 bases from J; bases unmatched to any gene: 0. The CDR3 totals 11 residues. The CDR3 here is CAWSVTGGAFF. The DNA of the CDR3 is TGTGCCTGGAGTGTGACAGGGGGAGCTTTCTTT.

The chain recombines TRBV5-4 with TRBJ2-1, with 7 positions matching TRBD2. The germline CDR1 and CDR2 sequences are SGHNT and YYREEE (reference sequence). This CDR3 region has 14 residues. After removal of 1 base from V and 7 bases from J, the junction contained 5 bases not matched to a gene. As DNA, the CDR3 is TGTGCCAGCAGCTTGCCCAGCGGGGTTAATGAGCAGTTCTTC. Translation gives CASSLPSGVNEQFF.

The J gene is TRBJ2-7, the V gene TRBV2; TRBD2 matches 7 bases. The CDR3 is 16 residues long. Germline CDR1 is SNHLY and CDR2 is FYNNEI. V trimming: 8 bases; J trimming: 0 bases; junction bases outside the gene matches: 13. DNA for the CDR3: TGTGCCAGCCGGGGGGATGACGGGAACCCCTCCTACGAGCAGTACTTC. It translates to CASRGDDGNPSYEQYF.

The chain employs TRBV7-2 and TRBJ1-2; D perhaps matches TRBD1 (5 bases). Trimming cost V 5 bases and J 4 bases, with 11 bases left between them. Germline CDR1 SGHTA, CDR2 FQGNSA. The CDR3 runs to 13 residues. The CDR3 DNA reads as TGTGCCAGCAGCCGCCAGGGCTTCTATGGCTACACCTTC. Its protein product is CASSRQGFYGYTF.

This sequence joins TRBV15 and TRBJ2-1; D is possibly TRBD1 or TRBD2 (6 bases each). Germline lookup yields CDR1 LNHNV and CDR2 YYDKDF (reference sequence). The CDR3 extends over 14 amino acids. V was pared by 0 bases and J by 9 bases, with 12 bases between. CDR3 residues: CATSRDLGGVEQFF. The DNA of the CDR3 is TGTGCCACCAGCAGAGATCTGGGGGGCGTTGAGCAGTTCTTC. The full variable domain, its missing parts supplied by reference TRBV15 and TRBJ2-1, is DAMVIQNPRYQVTQFGKPVTLSCSQTLNHNVMYWYQQKSSQAPKLLFHYYDKDFNNEADTPDNFQSRRPNTSFCFLDIRSPGLGDTAMYLCATSRDLGGVEQFFGPGTRLTVL.

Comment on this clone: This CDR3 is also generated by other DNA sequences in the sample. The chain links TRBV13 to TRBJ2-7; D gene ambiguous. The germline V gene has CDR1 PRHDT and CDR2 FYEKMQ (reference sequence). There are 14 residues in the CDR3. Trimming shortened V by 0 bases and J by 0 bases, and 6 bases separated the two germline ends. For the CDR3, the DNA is TGTGCCAGCAGCTTAGGAGGATCCTCCTACGAGCAGTACTTC. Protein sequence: CASSLGGSSYEQYF.

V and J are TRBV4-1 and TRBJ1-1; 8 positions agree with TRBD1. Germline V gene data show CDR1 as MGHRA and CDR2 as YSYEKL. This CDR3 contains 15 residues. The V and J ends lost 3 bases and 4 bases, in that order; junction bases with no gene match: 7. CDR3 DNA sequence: TGCGCCAGCAGCCAGGTCGGGACAGGCCCCACTGAAGCTTTCTTT. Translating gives CASSQVGTGPTEAFF.

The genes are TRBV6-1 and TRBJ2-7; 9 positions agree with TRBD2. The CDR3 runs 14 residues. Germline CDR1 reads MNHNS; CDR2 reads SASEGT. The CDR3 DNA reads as TGTGCCAGCAGTGAAGTTCCTAGCGGGGAACCAGCGTTTGTC. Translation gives CASSEVPSGEPAFV.

In DNA, the CDR3 is TGTGCCAGCAGTTATGGCAATCAGCCCCAGCATTTT. Translated, it gives CASSYGNQPQHF. J is TRBJ1-5 and V is TRBV27; D is unclear. This CDR3 contains 12 residues. Germline assignment: CDR1 MNHEY and CDR2 SMNVEV (reference sequence). V lost 4 bases and J 2 bases, leaving 3 bases between the germline ends.

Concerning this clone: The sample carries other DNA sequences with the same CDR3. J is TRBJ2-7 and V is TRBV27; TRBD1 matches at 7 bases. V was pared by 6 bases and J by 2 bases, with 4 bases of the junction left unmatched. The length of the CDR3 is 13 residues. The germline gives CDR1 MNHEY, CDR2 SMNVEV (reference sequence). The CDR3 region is CASSPGQAYEQYF. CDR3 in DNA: TGTGCCAGCAGCCCAGGACAGGCCTACGAGCAGTACTTC.

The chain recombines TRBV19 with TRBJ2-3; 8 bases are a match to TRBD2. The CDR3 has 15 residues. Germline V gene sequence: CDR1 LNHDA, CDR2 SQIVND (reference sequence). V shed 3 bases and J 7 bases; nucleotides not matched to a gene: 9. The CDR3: CASSIPGLAGNTQYF. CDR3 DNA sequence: TGTGCCAGTAGTATCCCCGGACTAGCTGGGAATACGCAGTATTTT.

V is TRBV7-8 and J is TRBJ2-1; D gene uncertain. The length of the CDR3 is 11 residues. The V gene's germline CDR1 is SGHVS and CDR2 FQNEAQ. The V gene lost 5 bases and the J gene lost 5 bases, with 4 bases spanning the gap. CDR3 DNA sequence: TGTGCCAGCAGCCTACACAATGAGCAGTTCTTC. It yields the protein CASSLHNEQFF. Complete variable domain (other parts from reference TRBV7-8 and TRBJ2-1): GAGVSQSPRYKVAKRGQDVALRCDPISGHVSLFWYQQALGQGPEFLTYFQNEAQLDKSGLPSDRFFAERPEGSVSTLKIQRTQQEDSAVYLCASSLHNEQFFGPGTRLTVL.

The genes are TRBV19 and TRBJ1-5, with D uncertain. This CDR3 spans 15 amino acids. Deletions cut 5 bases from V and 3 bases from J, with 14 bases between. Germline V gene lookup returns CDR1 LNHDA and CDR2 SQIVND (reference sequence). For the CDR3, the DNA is TGTGCCAGTAGTCCTCAAATAGTAATCAATCAGCCCCAGCATTTT. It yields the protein CASSPQIVINQPQHF.

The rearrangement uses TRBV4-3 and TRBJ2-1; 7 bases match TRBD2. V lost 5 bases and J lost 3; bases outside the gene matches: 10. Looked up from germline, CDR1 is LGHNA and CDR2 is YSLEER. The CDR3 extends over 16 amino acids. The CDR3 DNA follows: TGCGCCAGCAGCTCCCAGAGGGAGGGCTACTACAATGAGCAGTTCTTC. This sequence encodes CASSSQREGYYNEQFF.

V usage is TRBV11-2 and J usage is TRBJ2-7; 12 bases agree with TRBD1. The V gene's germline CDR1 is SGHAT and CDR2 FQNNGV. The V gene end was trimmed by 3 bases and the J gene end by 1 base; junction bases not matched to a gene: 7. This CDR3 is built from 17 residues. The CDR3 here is CASSFGTGGLFSYEQYF. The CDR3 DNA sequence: TGTGCCAGCAGCTTTGGGACAGGGGGCCTATTTTCCTACGAGCAGTACTTC.

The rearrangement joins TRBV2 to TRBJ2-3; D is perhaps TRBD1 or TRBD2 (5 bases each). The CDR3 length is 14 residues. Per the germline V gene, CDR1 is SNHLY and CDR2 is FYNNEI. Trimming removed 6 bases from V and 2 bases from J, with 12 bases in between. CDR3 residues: CASRLTGLTDTQYF. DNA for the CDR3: TGTGCCAGCAGGCTTACAGGACTCACAGATACGCAGTATTTT.

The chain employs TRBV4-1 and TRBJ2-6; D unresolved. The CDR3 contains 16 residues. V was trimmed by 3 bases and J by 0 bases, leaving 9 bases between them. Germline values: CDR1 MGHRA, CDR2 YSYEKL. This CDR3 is CASSHPGSSGANVLTF. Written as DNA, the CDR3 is TGCGCCAGCAGCCACCCTGGATCCTCTGGGGCCAACGTCCTGACTTTC.

The CDR3 reads CASSLLYPGDTQYF. The CDR3 bases are TGTGCCAGCAGCTTGCTGTATCCGGGAGATACGCAGTATTTT. The V call is TRBV5-6, the J call TRBJ2-3, with D unresolved. In germline, CDR1 is SGHDT, CDR2 YYEEEE. Trimming shortened V by 1 base and J by 5 bases, and 11 bases separated the two germline ends. This CDR3 is built from 14 residues. The variable domain in full, completed from reference TRBV5-6 and TRBJ2-3, reads DAGVTQSPTHLIKTRGQQVTLRCSPKSGHDTVSWYQQALGQGPQFIFQYYEEEERQRGNFPDRFSGHQFPNYSSELNVNALLLGDSALYLCASSLLYPGDTQYFGPGTRLTVL.

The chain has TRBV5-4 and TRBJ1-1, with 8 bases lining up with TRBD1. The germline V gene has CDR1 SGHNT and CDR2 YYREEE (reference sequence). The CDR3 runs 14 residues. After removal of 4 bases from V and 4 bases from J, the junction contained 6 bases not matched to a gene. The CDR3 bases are TGTGCCAGCAGCCCGCTGACAGGGGCCACTGAAGCTTTCTTT. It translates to CASSPLTGATEAFF.

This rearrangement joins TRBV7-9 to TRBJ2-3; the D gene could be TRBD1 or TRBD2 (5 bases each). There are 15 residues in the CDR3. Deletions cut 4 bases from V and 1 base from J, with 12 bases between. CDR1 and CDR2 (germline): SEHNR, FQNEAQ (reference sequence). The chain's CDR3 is CASSYGTSGTDTQYF. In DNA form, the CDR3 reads TGTGCCAGCAGCTATGGGACCTCCGGCACAGATACGCAGTATTTT.

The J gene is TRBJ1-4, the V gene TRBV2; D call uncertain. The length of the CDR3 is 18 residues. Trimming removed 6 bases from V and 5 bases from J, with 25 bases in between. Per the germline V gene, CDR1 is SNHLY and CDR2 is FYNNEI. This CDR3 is CASSHPSDPNSLNEKLFF. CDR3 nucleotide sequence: TGTGCCAGCAGCCACCCCTCCGATCCTAATAGTCTAAATGAAAAACTGTTTTTT.

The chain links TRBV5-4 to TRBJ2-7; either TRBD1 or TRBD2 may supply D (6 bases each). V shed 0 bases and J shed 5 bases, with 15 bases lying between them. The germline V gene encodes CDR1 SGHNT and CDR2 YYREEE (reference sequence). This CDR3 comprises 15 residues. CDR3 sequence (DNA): TGTGCCAGCAGCTTGGGGCCGGGGGCCATCGACGAGCAGTACTTC. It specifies CASSLGPGAIDEQYF. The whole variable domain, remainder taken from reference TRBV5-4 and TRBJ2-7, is ETGVTQSPTHLIKTRGQQVTLRCSSQSGHNTVSWYQQALGQGPQFIFQYYREEENGRGNFPPRFSGLQFPNYSSELNVNALELDDSALYLCASSLGPGAIDEQYFGPGTRLTVT.